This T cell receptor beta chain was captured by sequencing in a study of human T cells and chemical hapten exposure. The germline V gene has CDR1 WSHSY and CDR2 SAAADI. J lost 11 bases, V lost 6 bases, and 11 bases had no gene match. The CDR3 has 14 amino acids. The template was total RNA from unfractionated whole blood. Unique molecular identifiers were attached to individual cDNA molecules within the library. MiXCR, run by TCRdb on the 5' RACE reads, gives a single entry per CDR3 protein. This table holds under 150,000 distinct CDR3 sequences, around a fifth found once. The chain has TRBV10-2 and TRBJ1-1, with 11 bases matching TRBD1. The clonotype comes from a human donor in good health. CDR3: CASSDGQGAPRAFF. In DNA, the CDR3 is TGCGCCAGCAGCGATGGACAGGGGGCGCCGCGGGCTTTCTTT.